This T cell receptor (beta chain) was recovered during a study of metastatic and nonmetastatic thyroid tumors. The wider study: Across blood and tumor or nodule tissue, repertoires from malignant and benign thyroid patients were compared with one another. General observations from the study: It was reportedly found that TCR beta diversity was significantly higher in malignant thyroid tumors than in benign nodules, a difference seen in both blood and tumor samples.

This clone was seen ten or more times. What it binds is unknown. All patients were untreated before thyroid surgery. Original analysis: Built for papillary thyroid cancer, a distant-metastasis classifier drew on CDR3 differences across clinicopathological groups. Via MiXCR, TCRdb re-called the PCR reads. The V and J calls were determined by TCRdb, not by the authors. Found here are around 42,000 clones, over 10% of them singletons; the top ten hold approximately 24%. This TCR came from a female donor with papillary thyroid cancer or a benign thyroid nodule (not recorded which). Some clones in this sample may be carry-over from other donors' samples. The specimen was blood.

The CDR3 bases are TGCAGCGGGATGAACACTGAAGCTTTCTTT. Protein sequence: CSGMNTEAFF. The V gene is TRBV29-1, the J gene TRBJ1-1; D is uncertain. This CDR3 has 10 residues. Deletions cut 7 bases from V and 0 bases from J, with 3 bases between. CDR1 is SQVTM, CDR2 ANQGSEA, per germline.